Presented here are 26 T cell receptor beta chains from one specimen sequenced in a study of post-analysis software for immune sequencing data (dated by TCRdb to about 2015). Overall study results and their limits: Significantly higher frequencies in patients than in controls were found for roughly 5 TRBV segments, including TRBV5-6, TRBV5-1 and TRBV20-1.

Libraries came from PCR. The reads were generated on an Illumina HiSeq 2500. Unique molecular identifiers were incorporated into TCR beta cDNA libraries to reduce PCR and sequencing biases. TCRdb reworked the public reads: Q25 trimming with fastp, MiXCR clone assembly, productive beta chains retained. Identical CDR3 protein sequences are pooled into one entry, listed with their most common genes and DNA. The table for this sample lists roughly 400,000 distinct CDR3 sequences; approximately 38% of them were counted only once. The ten top clones hold 6.5% to 8% of the sample. These receptors have no known antigen. The specimen sequenced was blood. These receptors were taken from a girl aged 2 to 9 with multiple sclerosis.

V is TRBV7-9 and J is TRBJ2-7, with D uncertain. V lost 3 bases to trimming and J lost 1 base, with 10 bases between them. Germline V gene sequence: CDR1 SEHNR, CDR2 FQNEAQ (reference sequence). The CDR3 extends over 14 amino acids. The CDR3 sequence is CASSFDAASYEQYF. DNA of the CDR3: TGTGCCAGCAGCTTTGACGCGGCGTCCTACGAGCAGTACTTC. Based on the CDR3 plus reference TRBV7-9 and TRBJ2-7, the full variable domain is DTGVSQNPRHKITKRGQNVTFRCDPISEHNRLYWYRQTLGQGPEFLTYFQNEAQLEKSRLLSDRFSAERPKGSFSTLEIQRTEQGDSAMYLCASSFDAASYEQYFGPGTRLTVT.

Details on this clonotype: One base away lies a much larger clone, so this may be a sequencing read error. This chain connects TRBV28 to TRBJ2-1; 9 nucleotides align to TRBD2. The CDR3 runs to 15 residues. CDR1 MDHEN and CDR2 SYDVKM come from the germline V gene. The ends lost 6 bases at V and 9 bases at J; junction bases unmatched: 12. CDR3 loop: CASSSPAGGSGEQFF. DNA for the CDR3: TGTGCCAGCAGCTCCCCGGCGGGAGGGTCGGGTGAGCAGTTCTTC.

This chain uses TRBV5-1 with TRBJ2-6; unclear D gene. This CDR3 contains 20 residues. CDR1 and CDR2 from the germline V gene are SGHRS and YFSETQ. Deletions cut 1 base from V and 1 base from J, with 21 bases between. The CDR3 region is CASSLNGPDSDPSGANVLTF. Here the CDR3 DNA reads TGCGCCAGCAGCTTGAATGGCCCAGACTCCGATCCGTCTGGGGCCAACGTCCTGACTTTC.

This clonotype was observed a handful of times. The chain joins TRBV4-3 to TRBJ2-1, with D possibly TRBD1 on 7 matching bases. Between the trimmed V and J ends, which lost 0 bases and 8 bases, there was a span of 14 bases. Germline values: CDR1 LGHNA, CDR2 YSLEER. This CDR3 is built from 15 residues. DNA for the CDR3: TGCGCCAGCAGCCAAGAGGAGACAGGGAGGTATGAGCAGTTCTTC. This encodes CASSQEETGRYEQFF.

This clonotype showed up just once. One junction end disagrees with the germline gene, perhaps due to a read error. The genes are TRBV20-1 and TRBJ1-5, with unresolved D. The germline gives CDR1 DFQATT, CDR2 SNEGSKA (reference sequence). The CDR3 runs to 15 residues. This chain's CDR3 is CSAREPQRSNHPQHF. CDR3 in DNA: TGCAGTGCTAGAGAGCCCCAGCGTAGCAATCATCCCCAGCATTTT.

This chain connects TRBV5-1 to TRBJ2-3; 9 bases agree with TRBD2. The CDR3 totals 15 residues. The trim removed 3 bases at V and 4 bases at J, leaving 6 bases unmatched. CDR1 is SGHRS, CDR2 YFSETQ, per germline. For the CDR3, the DNA is TGCGCCAGCAGCTACGGGACTAGCTCGGCAGATACGCAGTATTTT. Encoded protein: CASSYGTSSADTQYF.

This clonotype was found a few times. V is TRBV7-9 and J is TRBJ1-6; TRBD1 agrees at 7 bases. V lost 1 base and J lost 10; bases outside the gene matches: 4. The CDR3 runs to 14 residues. Germline V gives CDR1 SEHNR, CDR2 FQNEAQ (reference sequence). The CDR3 protein is CASSLEGGKSPLHF. The CDR3 nucleotides are TGTGCCAGCAGCTTAGAAGGGGGCAAATCACCCCTCCACTTT. Full variable domain (remainder filled in from reference TRBV7-9 and TRBJ1-6): DTGVSQNPRHKITKRGQNVTFRCDPISEHNRLYWYRQTLGQGPEFLTYFQNEAQLEKSRLLSDRFSAERPKGSFSTLEIQRTEQGDSAMYLCASSLEGGKSPLHFGNGTRLTVT.

The chain joins TRBV6-6 to TRBJ2-3; 8 bases map to TRBD2. Germline values: CDR1 MNHNY, CDR2 SVGAGI (reference sequence). The CDR3 spans 15 residues. Germline trimming cut 4 bases from V and 2 bases from J; bases unmatched to any gene: 5. This CDR3 is CASSSVTSDTDTQYF. The CDR3 DNA sequence: TGTGCCAGCAGTTCGGTGACTAGCGACACAGATACGCAGTATTTT.

This clonotype was counted only a few times. The CDR3 reads CASSLMGQGPYEQYF. CDR3 bases: TGTGCCAGCAGCTTGATGGGACAGGGTCCCTACGAGCAGTACTTC. The J gene is TRBJ2-7, the V gene TRBV5-5, with 9 bases aligning to TRBD1. The V gene end was trimmed by 1 base and the J gene end by 2 bases; junction bases not matched to a gene: 4. This CDR3 comprises 15 residues. Germline CDR1 and CDR2: SGHKS and YYEKEE (reference sequence).

This clonotype has just one count. This rearrangement joins TRBV7-9 to TRBJ2-3; no clear D gene. Germline CDR1 is SEHNR and CDR2 is FQNEAQ (reference sequence). V was clipped by 5 bases and J by 1 base, with 16 bases between them. The CDR3 is 16 residues long. The DNA for the CDR3 is TGTGCCAGCAGCCAGAGAATGCAGAGCCGCACAGATACGCAGTATTTT. Translation gives CASSQRMQSRTDTQYF.

The chain joins TRBV12-3 or TRBV12-4 to TRBJ2-1, with D maybe TRBD1 (6 bases). V was shortened by 5 bases and J by 4 bases, with 21 bases between the two germline ends. This CDR3 is 17 amino acids long. CDR3: CASSPWGPRGGYNEQFF. CDR3 DNA: TGTGCCAGCAGTCCCTGGGGCCCGCGAGGGGGTTACAATGAGCAGTTCTTC.

The chain couples TRBV3-1 to TRBJ2-4; 10 nucleotides line up with TRBD2. The germline CDR1 and CDR2 sequences are LGHDT and YNNKEL (reference sequence). Trimming took 3 bases from V and 3 from J; bases not matched to a gene: 8. The CDR3 extends over 17 amino acids. CDR3 nucleotides: TGTGCCAGCAGCCACGCCGGACTAGCGGATGGCAAAAACATTCAGTACTTC. This sequence encodes CASSHAGLADGKNIQYF.

The chain is built from TRBV13 and TRBJ1-3, with a tentative D call TRBD1 (5 bases). Between the trimmed V and J ends, which lost 6 bases and 0 bases, there was a span of 12 bases. In germline, CDR1 is PRHDT, CDR2 FYEKMQ (reference sequence). The CDR3 sequence is 15 residues long. This chain's CDR3 is CASRARGFSGNTIYF. DNA of the CDR3: TGTGCCAGCAGGGCGAGGGGATTCTCTGGAAACACCATATATTTT.

There are a few counts of this clonotype. The rearrangement uses TRBV7-2 and TRBJ1-2, with 8 bases identical to TRBD1. In germline, CDR1 is SGHTA, CDR2 FQGNSA. The CDR3 length is 11 residues. V gave up 9 bases and J gave up 7 bases; unmatched junction bases: 4. CDR3 in amino acids: CASRTGGGYTF. The DNA for the CDR3 is TGTGCCAGTAGAACAGGGGGTGGCTACACCTTC.

This clonotype was seen a few times. The chain is built from TRBV4-1 and TRBJ1-5, with no clear D. This CDR3 comprises 17 residues. Trimming removed 0 bases from V and 0 bases from J, with 12 bases in between. Germline CDR1 reads MGHRA; CDR2 reads YSYEKL. Written as DNA, the CDR3 is TGCGCCAGCAGCCAAGAGTGGTCGTATGATAGCAATCAGCCCCAGCATTTT. Protein product: CASSQEWSYDSNQPQHF.

V usage is TRBV2 and J usage is TRBJ2-7; maybe TRBD2 (6 bases). Trimming took 2 bases from V and 4 from J, leaving 15 bases between them. Germline V gives CDR1 SNHLY, CDR2 FYNNEI. The CDR3 loop spans 15 amino acids. This chain's CDR3 is CASSESREGTYEQYF. CDR3 sequence (DNA): TGTGCCAGCAGTGAATCGCGGGAAGGCACGTACGAGCAGTACTTC.

This rearrangement joins TRBV7-9 to TRBJ1-6, with 12 bases aligning to TRBD1. The CDR3 contains 16 residues. With 0 bases clipped from V and 9 bases from J, the junction kept 3 bases outside the gene matches. CDR1 and CDR2 (germline): SEHNR, FQNEAQ (reference sequence). CDR3 bases: TGTGCCAGCAGCTTAGCGCTGGGACAGGGGGCTTCACCCCTCCACTTT. Translating it yields CASSLALGQGASPLHF.

The rearrangement joins TRBV28 to TRBJ2-7; D uncertain. Germline-derived CDR1 and CDR2 are MDHEN and SYDVKM. V lost 3 bases, J lost 6 bases, and 24 bases lay in between. The CDR3 consists of 17 residues. The CDR3 loop is CASSFVAGMAWRTEQYF. CDR3 DNA sequence: TGTGCCAGCAGTTTCGTCGCCGGAATGGCGTGGCGGACCGAGCAGTACTTC.

J is TRBJ2-2 and V is TRBV7-3; TRBD2 is a possible D gene (5 bases). There are 14 residues in the CDR3. Per germline, CDR1 SGHTA and CDR2 FQGTGA. Trimming removed 5 bases at V and 0 bases at J, with 7 bases between. The CDR3 region is CASSRGTNTGELFF. CDR3 sequence (DNA): TGTGCCAGCAGCCGAGGGACGAACACCGGGGAGCTGTTTTTT. Drawing the rest from reference TRBV7-3 and TRBJ2-2, the complete variable domain is GAGVSQTPSNKVTEKGKYVELRCDPISGHTALYWYRQSLGQGPEFLIYFQGTGAADDSGLPNDRFFAVRPEGSVSTLKIQRTERGDSAVYLCASSRGTNTGELFFGEGSRLTVL.

This chain connects TRBV3-1 to TRBJ1-2, with 9 bases that match TRBD1. With 2 bases clipped from V and 8 bases from J, the junction kept 9 bases outside the gene matches. The CDR3 totals 15 residues. Looked up from germline, CDR1 is LGHDT and CDR2 is YNNKEL (reference sequence). The CDR3 coding sequence is TGTGCCAGCAGCCAATTAGGACAGGGGTTAACAGGCTACACCTTC. It specifies CASSQLGQGLTGYTF.

This clonotype was counted only a few times. The chain joins TRBV29-1 to TRBJ2-1; D gene uncertain. Per germline, CDR1 SQVTM and CDR2 ANQGSEA. V lost 2 bases and J 4 bases, leaving 6 bases between the germline ends. The length of the CDR3 is 12 residues. The chain's CDR3 is CSVEIRYNEQFF. Here the CDR3 DNA reads TGCAGCGTTGAAATCCGTTACAATGAGCAGTTCTTC.

The chain uses TRBV3-1 and TRBJ2-1, with 10 bases lining up with TRBD2. The CDR3 has 17 amino acids. V was clipped by 3 bases and J by 8 bases; unmatched bases: 13. CDR1 and CDR2 (germline): LGHDT, YNNKEL (reference sequence). DNA of the CDR3: TGTGCCAGCAGCCAGGGCAATGGGGTAGCGGGGGGACATGAGCAGTTCTTC. Residues: CASSQGNGVAGGHEQFF.

This rearrangement joins TRBV5-4 to TRBJ2-1; D could derive from TRBD1 or TRBD2 (6 bases each). Germline V gene sequence: CDR1 SGHNT, CDR2 YYREEE (reference sequence). The CDR3 runs to 16 residues. Trimming took off 2 bases at V and 5 bases at J, with 17 bases between the two ends. The CDR3 sequence: CASSFGGAGAHNEQFF. CDR3 nucleotide sequence: TGTGCCAGCAGCTTCGGAGGGGCAGGGGCACACAATGAGCAGTTCTTC.

With regard to this clonotype: The junction shows a germline mismatch at one end, possibly a read error. V usage is TRBV2 and J usage is TRBJ2-3; the D is unclear. CDR3 length equals 14 residues. CDR1 SNHLY and CDR2 FYNNEI come from the germline V gene. CDR3 in DNA: TGTGCCAGCAGTGACCCAGCAGGCGGTGGTACGCGGTATTTT. This translates into CASSDPAGGGTRYF. Drawing the rest from reference TRBV2 and TRBJ2-3, the complete variable domain is EPEVTQTPSHQVTQMGQEVILRCVPISNHLYFYWYRQILGQKVEFLVSFYNNEISEKSEIFDDQFSVERPDGSNFTLKIRSTKLEDSAMYFCASSDPAGGGTRYFGPGTRLTVL.

The genes are TRBV28 and TRBJ1-6; 9 nucleotides align to TRBD1. Looked up from germline, CDR1 is MDHEN and CDR2 is SYDVKM. After removal of 6 bases from V and 7 bases from J, the junction contained 7 bases not matched to a gene. The CDR3 runs to 15 residues. For the CDR3, the DNA is TGTGCCAGCAGGTGGACCGGACAGGGGAATTCACCCCTCCACTTT. As protein: CASRWTGQGNSPLHF.

The V call is TRBV7-9, the J call TRBJ1-1, with D possibly TRBD1 on 6 matching bases. The CDR3 totals 13 residues. In germline, CDR1 is SEHNR, CDR2 FQNEAQ (reference sequence). Trimming took 4 bases from V and 9 from J, leaving 15 bases between them. The CDR3 sequence: CASSSIRGDKAFF. Written as DNA, the CDR3 is TGTGCCAGCAGCTCGATAAGGGGGGATAAAGCTTTCTTT.